These 21 T cell receptor beta chains originate from one sample sequenced in a study of cytomegalovirus exposure and HLA in healthy donors. The PCR employed 60 Vbeta primers together with 13 Jbeta primers. The repertoire was sequenced with immunoSEQ multiplex PCR; TCRdb's copy has only in-frame clones and lacks some. Of some 180,000 clones listed, roughly four fifths were seen once; the top ten hold 2.9%. The specimen was PBMCs. Receptor source: a male donor in good health and CMV-seronegative.

The genes are TRBV19 and TRBJ1-1, with a weak D call TRBD1 (6 bases). Trimming stripped 6 bases from V and 1 base from J, with 9 bases between. In germline, CDR1 is LNHDA, CDR2 SQIVND (reference sequence). The CDR3 is 13 amino acids. The CDR3 nucleotides read TGTGCCAGTAGAACGGGACAGAACACTGAAGCTTTCTTT. Protein sequence: CASRTGQNTEAFF. Full variable domain (outside the CDR3, taken from reference TRBV19 and TRBJ1-1): DGGITQSPKYLFRKEGQNVTLSCEQNLNHDAMYWYRQDPGQGLRLIYYSQIVNDFQKGDIAEGYSVSREKKESFPLTVTSAQKNPTAFYLCASRTGQNTEAFFGQGTRLTVV.

The V and J genes are TRBV7-2 and TRBJ2-3; no clear D gene. Germline V CDR1 and CDR2: SGHTA, FQGNSA. The length of the CDR3 is 13 residues. V was shortened by 4 bases and J by 2 bases, with 7 bases between the two germline ends. CDR3 sequence (DNA): TGTGCCAGCAGCTCGCGAACCACAGATACGCAGTATTTT. Its protein product is CASSSRTTDTQYF. Based on the CDR3 plus reference TRBV7-2 and TRBJ2-3, the full variable domain is GAGVSQSPSNKVTEKGKDVELRCDPISGHTALYWYRQSLGQGLEFLIYFQGNSAPDKSGLPSDRFSAERTGGSVSTLTIQRTQQEDSAVYLCASSSRTTDTQYFGPGTRLTVL.

Here the CDR3 reads CASSLVSTLNEQFF. In DNA, the CDR3 is TGTGCCAGCAGCTTAGTCTCCACTTTAAATGAGCAGTTCTTC. The J gene is TRBJ2-1, the V gene TRBV7-9; unclear D gene. The CDR3 is 14 residues long. The germline CDR1 and CDR2 sequences are SEHNR and FQNEAQ (reference sequence). V was pared by 1 base and J by 7 bases, with 11 bases between.

The V call is TRBV28, the J call TRBJ2-5, with D possibly matching TRBD1 (6 bases). V was shortened by 3 bases and J by 3 bases, with 17 bases between the two germline ends. The V gene's germline CDR1 is MDHEN and CDR2 SYDVKM. The CDR3 length is 16 residues. The CDR3 protein is CASSFFGGPLEETQYF. The CDR3 DNA sequence: TGTGCCAGCAGTTTTTTTGGGGGCCCCTTGGAAGAGACCCAGTACTTC.

The gene calls are TRBV5-1 and TRBJ1-2; 9 nucleotides align to TRBD1. With 1 base clipped from V and 0 bases from J, the junction kept 4 bases outside the gene matches. CDR1 is SGHRS and CDR2 is YFSETQ in the germline V gene. The CDR3 extends over 16 amino acids. CDR3: CASSLWGTGSNYGYTF. CDR3 coding DNA: TGCGCCAGCAGCTTGTGGGGGACAGGGTCTAACTATGGCTACACCTTC. Full variable domain (rest looked up from reference TRBV5-1 and TRBJ1-2): KAGVTQTPRYLIKTRGQQVTLSCSPISGHRSVSWYQQTPGQGLQFLFEYFSETQRNKGNFPGRFSGRQFSNSRSEMNVSTLELGDSALYLCASSLWGTGSNYGYTFGSGTRLTVV.

This clone was counted a single time. This sequence joins TRBV7-9 and TRBJ1-4; 11 nucleotides line up with TRBD1. CDR3 length: 15 amino acids. The germline V gene encodes CDR1 SEHNR and CDR2 FQNEAQ (reference sequence). Trimming removed 4 bases from V and 7 bases from J; junction bases left unmatched: 5. The CDR3 loop reads CASSSPGQGGEKLFF. The CDR3, as DNA: TGTGCCAGCAGCTCCCCGGGACAGGGGGGTGAAAAACTGTTTTTT.

The chain employs TRBV6-1 and TRBJ1-4, with 8 bases that match TRBD1. This CDR3 is built from 18 residues. The V and J ends lost 4 bases and 3 bases, in that order; junction bases with no gene match: 13. Germline V gene lookup returns CDR1 MNHNS and CDR2 SASEGT. For the CDR3, the DNA is TGTGCCAGCAGTGTACCCGACAGGGGTCTAACCTCTAATGAAAAACTGTTTTTT. Its translation is CASSVPDRGLTSNEKLFF.

This clone was counted between two and nine times. The chain recombines TRBV28 with TRBJ1-5; maybe TRBD1 (6 bases). Germline V gene lookup returns CDR1 MDHEN and CDR2 SYDVKM. The V gene lost 6 bases and the J gene lost 5 bases, with 14 bases spanning the gap. The CDR3 has 14 amino acids. The chain's CDR3 is CASSGRQVDQPQHF. The CDR3 region has the DNA TGTGCCAGCAGCGGACGACAGGTCGATCAGCCCCAGCATTTT.

The gene calls are TRBV6-5 and TRBJ1-2; 7 bases line up with TRBD1. Germline V lookup: CDR1 MNHEY, CDR2 SVGAGI. The CDR3 sequence is 13 residues long. The ends lost 2 bases at V and 8 bases at J; junction bases unmatched: 5. The CDR3 protein is CASSYPQGDGYTF. For the CDR3, the DNA is TGTGCCAGCAGTTACCCCCAGGGGGACGGCTACACCTTC.

Turning to this clone: The identical CDR3 is also encoded by other nucleotide sequences in the sample. CDR3 protein: CAWSVRGNEQFF. CDR3 nucleotide sequence: TGTGCCTGGAGTGTACGGGGCAATGAGCAGTTCTTC. The J gene is TRBJ2-1, the V gene TRBV30; perhaps TRBD2 as D (5 bases). The CDR3 totals 12 residues. V was clipped by 0 bases and J by 6 bases, with 6 bases between them. CDR1 is GTSNPN and CDR2 is SVGIG in the germline V gene (reference sequence).

The CDR3 DNA reads TGTGCCAGCAGCCAAGGGGGACTAGGGGCCTACAATGAGCAGTTCTTC. Translated, it gives CASSQGGLGAYNEQFF. The chain combines TRBV4-2 with TRBJ2-1; 8 positions match TRBD2. Trimming cost V 1 base and J 2 bases; bases outside gene matches: 4. This CDR3 contains 16 residues. Germline lookup yields CDR1 LGHNA and CDR2 YNFKEQ.

This rearrangement joins TRBV29-1 to TRBJ1-1; possible D gene TRBD1, 6 bases. The V gene's germline CDR1 is SQVTM and CDR2 ANQGSEA. The CDR3 spans 11 residues. V was cut by 3 bases and J by 7 bases, with 9 bases left in between. The CDR3 loop is CSVEGGLEAFF. CDR3 in DNA: TGCAGCGTTGAGGGGGGGCTTGAAGCTTTCTTT.

This clone was counted between two and nine times. The chain has TRBV2 and TRBJ1-1, with D possibly TRBD1 on 6 matching bases. The germline V gene encodes CDR1 SNHLY and CDR2 FYNNEI. V was cut by 4 bases and J by 3 bases, with 12 bases left in between. The CDR3 runs to 14 residues. The CDR3 protein is CASSGLQGYTEAFF. The CDR3 DNA follows: TGTGCCAGCAGTGGCCTTCAGGGGTACACTGAAGCTTTCTTT.

V and J are TRBV6-1 and TRBJ1-5, with D perhaps TRBD1 (5 bases). Trimming removed 6 bases at V and 6 bases at J, with 15 bases between. The germline gives CDR1 MNHNS, CDR2 SASEGT. The CDR3 covers 14 residues. The CDR3 here is CASREQAGGQPQHF. The CDR3 DNA sequence: TGTGCCAGCAGGGAACAGGCTGGAGGTCAGCCCCAGCATTTT.

This clone was counted between two and nine times. V usage is TRBV9 and J usage is TRBJ1-5, with D perhaps matching TRBD1 (6 bases). The length of the CDR3 is 14 residues. Germline lookup yields CDR1 SGDLS and CDR2 YYNGEE. V shed 3 bases and J shed 5 bases, with 12 bases lying between them. DNA for the CDR3: TGTGCCAGCAGCGGCAGGGGCTCTGATCAGCCCCAGCATTTT. It translates to CASSGRGSDQPQHF.

The CDR3 reads CATSRDRGSPFYNEQFF. In DNA, the CDR3 is TGTGCCACCAGCAGAGATCGGGGAAGCCCCTTTTACAATGAGCAGTTCTTC. The chain carries TRBV15 and TRBJ2-1; D perhaps matches TRBD2 (5 bases). The V and J ends lost 0 bases and 4 bases respectively, with 16 bases between them. Germline values: CDR1 LNHNV, CDR2 YYDKDF (reference sequence). This CDR3 spans 17 amino acids.

The chain links TRBV30 to TRBJ1-5; TRBD1 is a possible D gene (6 bases). The CDR3 spans 13 residues. Germline loops: CDR1 GTSNPN, CDR2 SVGIG (reference sequence). V gave up 0 bases and J gave up 9 bases, with 12 bases separating them. The CDR3 DNA reads TGTGCCTGGAGTGTAGCAGGGGTAGGGCCCCAGCATTTT. Amino acid sequence: CAWSVAGVGPQHF. Full variable domain (missing parts from reference TRBV30 and TRBJ1-5): SQTIHQWPATLVQPVGSPLSLECTVEGTSNPNLYWYRQAAGRGLQLLFYSVGIGQISSEVPQNLSASRPQDRQFILSSKKLLLSDSGFYLCAWSVAGVGPQHFGDGTRLSIL.

The chain recombines TRBV9 with TRBJ2-7; 9 bases map to TRBD1. Per the germline V gene, CDR1 is SGDLS and CDR2 is YYNGEE. V lost 5 bases to trimming and J lost 7 bases; unmatched junction nucleotides: 4. This CDR3 is 12 amino acids long. The chain's CDR3 is CASSTQGAEQYF. The CDR3 DNA follows: TGTGCCAGCAGTACACAGGGGGCTGAGCAGTACTTC.

This clone has a handful of counts. The genes are TRBV6-5 and TRBJ1-6; TRBD1 matches 9 bases. The junction had 2 bases not matched to a gene; V was cut back by 4 bases and J by 4 bases. The length of the CDR3 is 15 residues. Germline-derived CDR1 and CDR2 are MNHEY and SVGAGI. The CDR3 sequence is CASSLGQGYNSPLHF. The CDR3, as DNA: TGTGCCAGCAGTTTGGGACAGGGATATAATTCACCCCTCCACTTT.

The V and J genes are TRBV2 and TRBJ1-4; 9 positions agree with TRBD1. CDR1 is SNHLY and CDR2 is FYNNEI in the germline V gene. V trimming: 6 bases; J trimming: 5 bases; junction bases outside the gene matches: 4. There are 14 residues in the CDR3. The CDR3 loop reads CASRPGQGNEKLFF. CDR3 DNA sequence: TGTGCCAGCAGGCCGGGACAGGGAAATGAAAAACTGTTTTTT.

The chain is built from TRBV2 and TRBJ2-7; perhaps TRBD1 as D (7 bases). Trimming took 5 bases from V and 4 from J, leaving 15 bases between them. CDR3 length equals 14 residues. CDR1 and CDR2 (germline): SNHLY, FYNNEI. CDR3 in amino acids: CASSRRQGGYEQYF. CDR3 nucleotide sequence: TGTGCCAGCAGTAGAAGACAGGGAGGTTACGAGCAGTACTTC.